The 20 T cell receptor beta chains presented below share a single source sample, sequenced in a study of Graves' ophthalmopathy and Graves' hyperthyroidism (dated by TCRdb to 2016 to 2019). Data came from an Illumina HiSeq 2000. TCR beta CDR3 regions were amplified from RNA transcripts for repertoire sequencing. The first round of RT-PCR was done with HTBI primers and the Qiagen OneStep RT-PCR kit, and was followed by a second round of multiplex PCR, then size selection and purification. Starting from the raw public reads, TCRdb applied fastp trimming at Q25, assembled clones with MiXCR and retained in-frame beta chains. Rows with a matching CDR3 protein are joined into one entry that keeps the most common DNA and genes. Within this sample are about 500,000 distinct CDR3 sequences, with approximately 37% of them counted one time only. The ten largest account for over 3.5% of the sample. The sequencing sample was made of peripheral blood or thyroid tissue (not recorded which). The receptors were gathered from an adult man with Graves' hyperthyroidism.

The chain joins TRBV25-1 to TRBJ2-5; D tentatively fits TRBD1 or TRBD2 (5 bases each). The CDR3 totals 15 residues. Germline V CDR1 and CDR2: MGHDK, SYGVNS. V lost 8 bases to trimming and J lost 5 bases, with 21 bases between them. The DNA of the CDR3 is TGTGCCAGCGGGACCCCTATACCGGGGATGGAGACCCAGTACTTC. This encodes CASGTPIPGMETQYF.

In its sample, this clonotype was seen a few times. A much more abundant neighbour one base away suggests this may be a read error. The chain couples TRBV7-2 to TRBJ1-3; D is unresolved. This CDR3 contains 14 residues. Looked up from germline, CDR1 is SGHTA and CDR2 is FQGNSA. Here the CDR3 reads CVSSLVRSGNTIYF. CDR3 nucleotides: TGTGTCAGCAGCTTAGTCAGGTCCGGAAACACCATATATTTT.

The CDR3 reads CAIRTQGNTGDEQYF. In nucleotides, the CDR3 is TGTGCCATCAGGACTCAGGGGAACACCGGGGACGAGCAGTACTTC. The rearrangement joins TRBV10-3 to TRBJ2-7; D may be TRBD1 (6 bases). In germline, CDR1 is ENHRY, CDR2 SYGVKD. Trimming stripped 6 bases from V and 5 bases from J, with 20 bases between. This CDR3 contains 15 residues.

The chain has TRBV18 and TRBJ2-7; 9 bases align to TRBD2. The V and J ends lost 2 bases and 6 bases, in that order; junction bases with no gene match: 2. Germline-derived CDR1 and CDR2 are KGHSH and LQKENI. The CDR3 runs to 13 residues. CDR3 loop: CASSPGTSREQYF. CDR3 DNA: TGTGCCAGCTCACCAGGGACTAGCCGCGAGCAGTACTTC.

This clonotype was detected ten times or more. As DNA, the CDR3 is TGTGCCAGCAGCTTACTAGCGGGGAACAATGAGCAGTTCTTC. Residues: CASSLLAGNNEQFF. The J gene is TRBJ2-1, the V gene TRBV7-8; 9 nucleotides match TRBD2. The CDR3 has 14 residues. After removal of 2 bases from V and 5 bases from J, the junction contained 1 base not matched to a gene. Germline V gene sequence: CDR1 SGHVS, CDR2 FQNEAQ.

This rearrangement joins TRBV29-1 to TRBJ2-7; 13 nucleotides agree with TRBD2. Germline lookup yields CDR1 SQVTM and CDR2 ANQGSEA. The CDR3 is 15 amino acids. Germline trimming cut 2 bases from V and 6 bases from J; bases unmatched to any gene: 7. DNA of the CDR3: TGCAGCGTTGAATGGACTAGCGGGAGAATCGGCGAGCAGTACTTC. This translates into CSVEWTSGRIGEQYF.

This rearrangement joins TRBV7-9 to TRBJ2-5; D gene unclear. V was cut by 3 bases and J by 8 bases, with 16 bases left in between. Germline CDR1 reads SEHNR; CDR2 reads FQNEAQ (reference sequence). The CDR3 is made up of 14 amino acids. CDR3 sequence (DNA): TGTGCCAGCAGCTTTGGCGCTTGGGCAGGAACCCAGTACTTC. It specifies CASSFGAWAGTQYF.

In its sample, this clonotype was seen a few times. This chain links TRBV7-3 with TRBJ2-3; D remains ambiguous. CDR3 length equals 14 residues. Per the germline V gene, CDR1 is SGHTA and CDR2 is FQGTGA. V was cut by 5 bases and J by 3 bases, with 12 bases left in between. The CDR3 coding sequence is TGTGCCAGCAGCCCCGCGTCCCCTACAGATACGCAGTATTTT. It yields the protein CASSPASPTDTQYF.

The chain links TRBV6-1 to TRBJ2-7; D is uncertain. Trimming removed 0 bases at V and 2 bases at J, with 8 bases between. CDR3 length: 14 amino acids. The germline V gene encodes CDR1 MNHNS and CDR2 SASEGT. The CDR3 spells CASSEADETYEQYF. CDR3 sequence (DNA): TGTGCCAGCAGTGAAGCGGACGAGACCTACGAGCAGTACTTC.

Remarks on this clonotype: A much larger clonotype is one base distant, so this may be a read error. The CDR3 region has the DNA TGCGCCAGCAGGGGGGCGATCGCCGGGGAGCTGTTTTTT. This encodes CASRGAIAGELFF. The J gene is TRBJ2-2, the V gene TRBV10-1; possibly TRBD1 for D (6 bases). This CDR3 has 13 amino acids. In germline, CDR1 is WNHNN, CDR2 SYGVQD (reference sequence). Trimming removed 6 bases from V and 6 bases from J, with 11 bases in between.

On this clonotype: A much larger clone differs from this one at a single base, so this may be a read error. The chain uses TRBV6-1 and TRBJ1-2; a weak D match, TRBD1 (5 bases). Trimming removed 2 bases from V and 4 bases from J, with 11 bases in between. Germline CDR1 is MNHNS and CDR2 is SASEGT. The CDR3 totals 14 residues. CDR3 protein: CASSEIQGSYGYTF. For the CDR3, the DNA is TGTGCCAGCAGTGAAATCCAGGGAAGCTATGGCTACACCTTC.

The V call is TRBV25-1, the J call TRBJ2-7, with TRBD2 matching over 7 bases. The germline V gene has CDR1 MGHDK and CDR2 SYGVNS. The CDR3 consists of 14 residues. V lost 5 bases, J lost 3 bases, and 7 bases stayed unmatched. This CDR3 reads CASSPIGRDYEQYF. The CDR3 coding sequence is TGTGCCAGCAGTCCAATTGGGAGGGACTACGAGCAGTACTTC.

This clonotype was seen a few times. V gene TRBV7-9 combines with J gene TRBJ1-2; 7 nucleotides agree with TRBD1. CDR3 size: 15 residues. The V and J ends lost 4 bases and 7 bases, in that order; junction bases with no gene match: 12. In germline, CDR1 is SEHNR, CDR2 FQNEAQ (reference sequence). The CDR3 coding sequence is TGTGCCAGCAGCTCAAACAGGGGCGGGCTACGTGGCTACACCTTC. This encodes CASSSNRGGLRGYTF.

This clonotype was recorded a few times. The chain recombines TRBV2 with TRBJ2-5; D possibly matches TRBD1 or TRBD2 (5 bases each). CDR1 and CDR2 (germline): SNHLY, FYNNEI. This CDR3 spans 13 amino acids. Trimming cost V 9 bases and J 1 base, with 12 bases left between them. The CDR3 nucleotides are TGTGCCAGTTTCCGGGACCGCCAAGAGACCCAGTACTTC. Its protein is CASFRDRQETQYF.

About this clonotype: The CDR3 carries no conserved terminal phenylalanine or tryptophan, so it likely arises from a read error. The chain carries TRBV5-1 and TRBJ2-7, with 8 bases identical to TRBD1. V gave up 1 base and J gave up 4 bases; unmatched junction bases: 16. Germline CDR1 and CDR2: SGHRS and YFSETQ. The CDR3 has 18 residues. The chain's CDR3 is CASSLIPPREDRAYEQYS. In nucleotides, the CDR3 is TGCGCCAGCAGCTTGATCCCCCCCCGAGAGGACAGGGCTTACGAGCAGTACTCC.

V is TRBV2 and J is TRBJ1-5; 9 positions match TRBD1. With V trimmed by 4 bases and J by 3 bases, 4 bases remained unmatched. Germline V gene data show CDR1 as SNHLY and CDR2 as FYNNEI. The CDR3 covers 15 residues. The CDR3 spells CASSGGTGTNQPQHF. CDR3 bases: TGTGCCAGCAGTGGGGGGACAGGGACCAATCAGCCCCAGCATTTT.

V is TRBV11-3 and J is TRBJ2-1; no firm D call. Germline V gives CDR1 SGHNT, CDR2 YENEEA. V dropped 2 bases and J dropped 2 bases, with 10 bases sitting between them. The CDR3 covers 15 residues. CDR3 in amino acids: CASSLRTTPYNEQFF. CDR3 bases: TGTGCCAGCAGCTTAAGGACCACACCCTACAATGAGCAGTTCTTC.

This chain links TRBV6-1 with TRBJ1-2; D gene ambiguous. V lost 4 bases, J lost 4 bases, and 16 bases lay in between. The CDR3 has 15 residues. CDR1 MNHNS and CDR2 SASEGT come from the germline V gene. The CDR3 nucleotides read TGTGCCAGCAGTGTCGACACGGGGTCGGGCTATGGCTACACCTTC. Protein: CASSVDTGSGYGYTF.

This clonotype has at least ten counts. The chain has TRBV20-1 and TRBJ2-5, with no clear D. Germline-derived CDR1 and CDR2 are DFQATT and SNEGSKA (reference sequence). The CDR3 runs to 14 residues. V lost 0 bases to trimming and J lost 1 base, with 9 bases between them. The CDR3 DNA is TGCAGTGCTAGAGATCAATCCTCCCAAGAGACCCAGTACTTC. Amino acids: CSARDQSSQETQYF.

This sequence joins TRBV10-2 and TRBJ2-1; TRBD2 agrees at 9 bases. CDR1 WSHSY and CDR2 SAAADI come from the germline V gene. V gave up 0 bases and J gave up 10 bases; unmatched junction bases: 13. This CDR3 spans 17 amino acids. CDR3 protein: CASSESSGGSLGREQFF. CDR3 bases: TGCGCCAGCAGTGAGTCCAGCGGGGGGTCCTTAGGTAGGGAGCAGTTCTTC.